This T cell receptor (beta chain) was identified during a study of blood T cell repertoires in COVID-19. On the study more broadly: There were acute and convalescent COVID-19 samples, and they came from the United States, Italy and Spain. T cells, B-cell-depleted T cells, or PBMCs supplied cDNA or gDNA.

As handled by the study authors: Amplification from reference gene primers served as the basis for estimated nucleated cell counts. Assay used: immunoSEQ multiplex PCR; TCRdb lists only in-frame clones, some missing. The V and J calls and clone size were taken over from that table, and D and trimming were inferred from the DNA. The table has 300,000 or so clones, about 87% seen once. This clone was observed a handful of times. The V gene lost 2 bases and the J gene lost 0 bases, with 10 bases spanning the gap. Germline loops: CDR1 ENHRY, CDR2 SYGVKD. This CDR3 is built from 15 residues. This TCR derives from a woman aged 40-49 years with acute or convalescent COVID-19. J is TRBJ1-2 and V is TRBV10-3; unclear D gene. The material sequenced was peripheral blood. The CDR3 spells CAISEETLTNYGYTF. CDR3 DNA: TGTGCCATCAGTGAGGAGACACTTACTAACTATGGCTACACCTTC.